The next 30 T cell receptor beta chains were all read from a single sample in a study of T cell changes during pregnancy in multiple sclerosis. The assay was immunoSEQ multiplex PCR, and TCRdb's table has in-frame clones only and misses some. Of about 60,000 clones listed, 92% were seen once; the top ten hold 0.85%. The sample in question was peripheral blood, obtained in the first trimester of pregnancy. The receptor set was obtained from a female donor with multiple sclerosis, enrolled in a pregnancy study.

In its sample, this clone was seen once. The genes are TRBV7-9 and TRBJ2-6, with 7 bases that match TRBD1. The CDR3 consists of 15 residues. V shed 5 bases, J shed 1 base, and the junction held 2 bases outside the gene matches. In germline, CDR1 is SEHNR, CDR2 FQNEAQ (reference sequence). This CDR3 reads CASSVRGSGANVLTF. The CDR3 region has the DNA TGTGCCAGCAGCGTCAGGGGGTCTGGGGCCAACGTCCTGACTTTC.

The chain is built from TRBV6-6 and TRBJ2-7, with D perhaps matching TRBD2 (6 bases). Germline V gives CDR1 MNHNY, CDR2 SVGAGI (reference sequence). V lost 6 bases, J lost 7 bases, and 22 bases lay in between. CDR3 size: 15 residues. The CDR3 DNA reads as TGTGCCAGCAGCAACTCGGCCGAGGGAGGTTTTGAGCAGTACTTC. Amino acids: CASSNSAEGGFEQYF.

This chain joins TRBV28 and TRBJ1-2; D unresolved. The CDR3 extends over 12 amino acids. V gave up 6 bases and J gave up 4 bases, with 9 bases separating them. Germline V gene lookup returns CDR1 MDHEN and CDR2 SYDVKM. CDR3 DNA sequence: TGTGCCAGCAGCCAACTTGCCTATGGCTACACCTTC. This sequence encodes CASSQLAYGYTF.

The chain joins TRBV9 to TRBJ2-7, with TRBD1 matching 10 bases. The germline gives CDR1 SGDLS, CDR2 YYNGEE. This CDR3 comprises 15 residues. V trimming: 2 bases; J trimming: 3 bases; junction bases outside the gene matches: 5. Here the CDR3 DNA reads TGTGCCAGCAGCGTGACAGGGGGCCCTTACTACGAGCAGTACTTC. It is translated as CASSVTGGPYYEQYF.

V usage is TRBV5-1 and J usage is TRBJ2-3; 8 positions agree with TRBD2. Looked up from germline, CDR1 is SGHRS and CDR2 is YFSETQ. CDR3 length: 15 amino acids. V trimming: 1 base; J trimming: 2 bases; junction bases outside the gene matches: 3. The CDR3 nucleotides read TGCGCCAGCAGCTTGAGCGGGGGTGACACAGATACGCAGTATTTT. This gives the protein CASSLSGGDTDTQYF.

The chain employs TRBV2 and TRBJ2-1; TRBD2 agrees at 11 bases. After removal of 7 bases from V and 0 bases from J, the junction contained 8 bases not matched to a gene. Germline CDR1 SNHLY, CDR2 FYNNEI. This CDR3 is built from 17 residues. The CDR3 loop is CASKDLAGGSSYNEQFF. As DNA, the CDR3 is TGTGCCAGCAAAGATCTAGCGGGGGGTAGCTCCTACAATGAGCAGTTCTTC.

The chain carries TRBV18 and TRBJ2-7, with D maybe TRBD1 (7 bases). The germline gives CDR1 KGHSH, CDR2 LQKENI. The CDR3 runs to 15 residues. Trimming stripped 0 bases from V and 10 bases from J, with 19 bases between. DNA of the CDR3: TGTGCCAGCTCACCACCGCCGCAGGGGGGTTCATTACAGTACTTC. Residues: CASSPPPQGGSLQYF.

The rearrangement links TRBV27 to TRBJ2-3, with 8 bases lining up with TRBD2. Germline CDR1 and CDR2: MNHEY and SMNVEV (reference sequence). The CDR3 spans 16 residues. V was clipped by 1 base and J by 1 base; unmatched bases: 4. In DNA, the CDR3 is TGTGCCAGCAGTTTATTTTGGCGGGGGGGCACAGATACGCAGTATTTT. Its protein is CASSLFWRGGTDTQYF.

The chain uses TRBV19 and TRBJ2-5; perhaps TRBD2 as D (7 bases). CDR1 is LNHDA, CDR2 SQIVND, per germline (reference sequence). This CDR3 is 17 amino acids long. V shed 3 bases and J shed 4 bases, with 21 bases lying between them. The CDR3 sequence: CASSMGGGAGPRETQYF. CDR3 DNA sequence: TGTGCCAGTAGTATGGGGGGGGGCGCGGGACCGCGAGAGACCCAGTACTTC.

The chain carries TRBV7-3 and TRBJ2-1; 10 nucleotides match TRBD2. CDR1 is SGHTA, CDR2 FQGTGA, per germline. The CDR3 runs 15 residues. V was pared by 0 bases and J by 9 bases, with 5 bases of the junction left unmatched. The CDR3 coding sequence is TGTGCCAGCAGCTTAACCCTAGCGGGGGTCGGTGAGCAGTTCTTC. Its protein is CASSLTLAGVGEQFF.

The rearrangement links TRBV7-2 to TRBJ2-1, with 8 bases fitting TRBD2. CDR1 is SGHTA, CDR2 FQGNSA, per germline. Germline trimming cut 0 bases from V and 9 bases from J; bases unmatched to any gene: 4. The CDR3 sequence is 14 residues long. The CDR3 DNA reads TGTGCCAGCAGCTTAGCGCGGGGGGCGGGTGAGCAGTTCTTC. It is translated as CASSLARGAGEQFF.

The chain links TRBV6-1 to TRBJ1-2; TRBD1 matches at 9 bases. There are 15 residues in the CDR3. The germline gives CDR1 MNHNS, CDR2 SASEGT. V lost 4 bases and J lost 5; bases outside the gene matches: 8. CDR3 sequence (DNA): TGTGCCAGCAGTGCCTCCGGACAGGGGATTTATGGCTACACCTTC. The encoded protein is CASSASGQGIYGYTF.

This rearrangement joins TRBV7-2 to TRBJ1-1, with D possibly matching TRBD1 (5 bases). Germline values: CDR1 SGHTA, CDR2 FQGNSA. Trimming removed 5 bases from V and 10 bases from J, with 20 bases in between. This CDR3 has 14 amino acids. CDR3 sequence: CASSPGRVPVRAFF. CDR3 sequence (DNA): TGTGCCAGCAGCCCCGGCAGGGTGCCGGTTAGAGCTTTCTTT.

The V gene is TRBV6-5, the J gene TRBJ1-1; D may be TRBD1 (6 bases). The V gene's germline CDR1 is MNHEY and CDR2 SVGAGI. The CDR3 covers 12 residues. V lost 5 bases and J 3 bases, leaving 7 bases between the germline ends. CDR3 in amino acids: CASSPGDTEAFF. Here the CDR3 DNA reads TGTGCCAGCAGTCCAGGGGACACTGAAGCTTTCTTT.

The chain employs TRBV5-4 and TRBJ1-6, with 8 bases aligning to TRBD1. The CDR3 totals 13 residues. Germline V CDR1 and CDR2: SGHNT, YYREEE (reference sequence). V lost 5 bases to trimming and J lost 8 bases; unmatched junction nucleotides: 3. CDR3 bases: TGTGCCAGCAGACTGACAGGGGATTCACCCCTCCACTTT. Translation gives CASRLTGDSPLHF.

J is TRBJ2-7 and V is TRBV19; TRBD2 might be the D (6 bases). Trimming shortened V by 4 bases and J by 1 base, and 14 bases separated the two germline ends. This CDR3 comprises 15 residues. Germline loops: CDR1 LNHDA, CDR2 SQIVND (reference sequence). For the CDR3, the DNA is TGTGCCAGTAGTAGGGGTAAAGCGGGTTCCTACGAGCAGTACTTC. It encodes CASSRGKAGSYEQYF.

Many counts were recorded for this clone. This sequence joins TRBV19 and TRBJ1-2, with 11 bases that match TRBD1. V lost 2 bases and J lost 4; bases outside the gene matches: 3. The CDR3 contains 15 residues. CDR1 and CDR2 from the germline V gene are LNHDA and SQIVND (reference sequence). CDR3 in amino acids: CASSIMGTGGYGYTF. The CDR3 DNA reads TGTGCCAGTAGTATAATGGGGACAGGGGGCTATGGCTACACCTTC.

The CDR3 nucleotides read TGTGCCAGCTCACGACAGGGGGGAGAGTCACCCCTCCACTTT. This gives the protein CASSRQGGESPLHF. The chain has TRBV18 and TRBJ1-6; TRBD1 matches at 9 bases. Germline lookup yields CDR1 KGHSH and CDR2 LQKENI. This CDR3 is 14 amino acids long. Trimming at V came to 4 bases and at J to 10 bases, leaving 5 bases not matched to a gene.

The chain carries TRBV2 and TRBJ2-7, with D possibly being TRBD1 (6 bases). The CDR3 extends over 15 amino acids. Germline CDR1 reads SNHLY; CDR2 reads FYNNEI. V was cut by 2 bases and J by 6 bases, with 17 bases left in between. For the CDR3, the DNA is TGTGCCAGCAGTGAATCGGTGGGACATTTTGGCGAGCAGTACTTC. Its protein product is CASSESVGHFGEQYF.

The CDR3 reads CASRPTGTGAREQYF. Written as DNA, the CDR3 is TGTGCCAGCAGACCCACCGGGACAGGGGCTCGCGAGCAGTACTTC. V usage is TRBV27 and J usage is TRBJ2-7, with TRBD1 identical over 10 bases. V dropped 6 bases and J dropped 6; count of bases not matched to a gene: 11. Per the germline V gene, CDR1 is MNHEY and CDR2 is SMNVEV (reference sequence). This CDR3 has 15 amino acids.

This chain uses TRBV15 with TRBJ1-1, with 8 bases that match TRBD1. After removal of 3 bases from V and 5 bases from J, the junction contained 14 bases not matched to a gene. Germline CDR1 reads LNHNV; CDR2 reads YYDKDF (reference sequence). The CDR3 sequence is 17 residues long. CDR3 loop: CATSRRQGARGGTEAFF. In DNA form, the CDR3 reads TGTGCCACCAGCAGGAGGCAGGGGGCACGGGGAGGGACTGAAGCTTTCTTT.

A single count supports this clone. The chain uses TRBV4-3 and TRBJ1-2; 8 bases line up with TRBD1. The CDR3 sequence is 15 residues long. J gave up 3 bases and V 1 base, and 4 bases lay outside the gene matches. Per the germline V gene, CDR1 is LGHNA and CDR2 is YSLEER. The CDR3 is CASSQGTGIYYGYTF. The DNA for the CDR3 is TGCGCCAGCAGCCAAGGGACAGGGATCTACTATGGCTACACCTTC.

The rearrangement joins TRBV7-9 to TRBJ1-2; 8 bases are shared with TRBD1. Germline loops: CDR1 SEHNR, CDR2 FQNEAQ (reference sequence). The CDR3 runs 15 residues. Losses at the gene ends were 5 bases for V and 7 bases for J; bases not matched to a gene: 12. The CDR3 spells CASSALTGVAGGYTF. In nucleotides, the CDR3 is TGTGCCAGCAGCGCGTTGACAGGGGTGGCTGGTGGCTACACCTTC.

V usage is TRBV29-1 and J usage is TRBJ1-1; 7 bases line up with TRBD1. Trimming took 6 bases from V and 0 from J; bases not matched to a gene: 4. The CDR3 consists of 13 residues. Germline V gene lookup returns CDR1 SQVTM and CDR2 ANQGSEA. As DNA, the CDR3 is TGCAGCGTGACAGGGCGGCTGAACACTGAAGCTTTCTTT. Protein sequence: CSVTGRLNTEAFF.

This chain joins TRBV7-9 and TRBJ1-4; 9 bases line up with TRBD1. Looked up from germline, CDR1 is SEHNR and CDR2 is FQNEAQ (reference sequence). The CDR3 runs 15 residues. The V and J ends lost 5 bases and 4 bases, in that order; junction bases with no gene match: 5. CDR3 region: CASSPTGGGNEKLFF. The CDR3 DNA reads TGTGCCAGCAGCCCGACAGGGGGTGGTAATGAAAAACTGTTTTTT.

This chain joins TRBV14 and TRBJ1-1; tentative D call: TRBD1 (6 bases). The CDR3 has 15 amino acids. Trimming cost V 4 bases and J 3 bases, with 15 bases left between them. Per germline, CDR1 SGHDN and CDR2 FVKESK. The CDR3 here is CASSLWGGLYTEAFF. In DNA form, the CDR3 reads TGTGCCAGCAGCCTTTGGGGGGGGCTATACACTGAAGCTTTCTTT.

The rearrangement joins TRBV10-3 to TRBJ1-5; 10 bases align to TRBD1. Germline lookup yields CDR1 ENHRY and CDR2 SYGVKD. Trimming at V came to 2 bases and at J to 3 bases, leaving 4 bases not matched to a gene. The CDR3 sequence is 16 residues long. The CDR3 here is CAISEPGQGNNQPQHF. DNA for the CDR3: TGTGCCATCAGTGAGCCGGGACAGGGGAACAATCAGCCCCAGCATTTT.

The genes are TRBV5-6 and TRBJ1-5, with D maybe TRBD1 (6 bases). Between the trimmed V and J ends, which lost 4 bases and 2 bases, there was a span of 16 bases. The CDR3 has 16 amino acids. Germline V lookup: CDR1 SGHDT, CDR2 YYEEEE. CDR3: CASSSYDRSGNQPQHF. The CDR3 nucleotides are TGTGCCAGCAGCAGTTACGACAGGAGTGGCAATCAGCCCCAGCATTTT.

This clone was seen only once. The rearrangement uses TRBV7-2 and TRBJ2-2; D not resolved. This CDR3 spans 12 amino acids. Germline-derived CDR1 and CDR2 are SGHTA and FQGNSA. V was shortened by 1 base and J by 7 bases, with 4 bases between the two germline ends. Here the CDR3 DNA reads TGTGCCAGCAGCTTAGTAGTCGGGGAGCTGTTTTTT. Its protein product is CASSLVVGELFF.

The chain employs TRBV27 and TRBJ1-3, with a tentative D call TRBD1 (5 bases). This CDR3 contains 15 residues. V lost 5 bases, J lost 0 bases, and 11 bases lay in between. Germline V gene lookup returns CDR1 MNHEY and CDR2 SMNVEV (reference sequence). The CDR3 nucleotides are TGTGCCAGCAGTCCTACAGGTTCCTCTGGAAACACCATATATTTT. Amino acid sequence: CASSPTGSSGNTIYF.